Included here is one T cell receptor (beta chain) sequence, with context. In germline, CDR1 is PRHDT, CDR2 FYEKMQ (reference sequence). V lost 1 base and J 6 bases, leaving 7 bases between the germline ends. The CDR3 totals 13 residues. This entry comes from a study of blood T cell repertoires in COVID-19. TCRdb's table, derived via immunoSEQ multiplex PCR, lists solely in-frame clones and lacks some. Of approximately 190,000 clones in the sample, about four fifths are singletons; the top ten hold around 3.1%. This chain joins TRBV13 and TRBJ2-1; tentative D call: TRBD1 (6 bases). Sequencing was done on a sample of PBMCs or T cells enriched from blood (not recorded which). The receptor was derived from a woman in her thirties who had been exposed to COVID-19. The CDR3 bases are TGTGCCAGCAGCTTAGAAGGGGGCAATGAGCAGTTCTTC. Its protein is CASSLEGGNEQFF. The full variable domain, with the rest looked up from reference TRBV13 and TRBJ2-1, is AAGVIQSPRHLIKEKRETATLKCYPIPRHDTVYWYQQGPGQDPQFLISFYEKMQSDKGSIPDRFSAQQFSDYHSELNMSSLELGDSALYFCASSLEGGNEQFFGPGTRLTVL.